The entry that follows covers one T cell receptor (beta chain) sequence. This clone was seen only a few times. Its antigen is still unknown. No per-base quality is available; no much larger clone lies one base away. All of the isolated RNA was reverse transcribed with the High Capacity cDNA Reverse Transcription Kit, so expressed TCRB transcripts were sequenced. Deep immunoSEQ sequencing was performed on naive, central memory and regulatory T cell samples, with an average of approximately 4 million total reads per sample. Sorted cells were lysed in RLT buffer and RNA was extracted with DNase-treated RNeasy Micro or Mini kits, depending on cell number. Each cell subset was processed separately to prevent cross-contamination, with patient and healthy donor samples processed together. The immunoSEQ multiplex PCR was used to amplify TCRB sequences from cDNA, yielding 87-bp fragments that span the CDR3 region. Sequencing of the amplicons was done on the Illumina HiSeq platform. Per the authors' processing: Synthetic template baselines were used to correct PCR bias computationally, reads within Hamming distance 2 were collapsed together, and singletons that could not be merged were discarded. Reads were aligned against IMGT to assign V, D and J genes, CDR3 length and insertions or deletions at six rearrangement sites. Clonotype counts were normalized to sorted cell number within each subset before computing true diversity and Gini coefficients with the tcR R package. Repertoire sharing was quantified using the overlap coefficient calculated on TCRB nucleotide sequences. Out-of-frame TCRB sequences from naive cells were analyzed to stand in for the pre-selection repertoire. TCRdb stores this immuneACCESS table with in-frame sequences only. Part of the clones is absent; in the studies checked, under half of the shortfall reflects unresolved V genes, and no reason is known for the rest. That table gives V, J and clone size, and the DNA gave D and trimming. The sample table contains a few hundred thousand clones; only one count was recorded for 14% of them. The ten largest clonotypes hold 0.035% to 0.04% of the sample.

This sample was included in a study of beta chain features in type 1 diabetes (dated by TCRdb to about 2018). Study-wide context: Patients and healthy donors did not differ in mean age, gender distribution, total cell number or subset yield. Across all samples, fewer than 130 million sorted cells were examined, and cell number per subset correlated strongly with RNA yield. The study compared the TCRB repertoires of sorted circulating CD4+ T cell subsets in recently diagnosed type 1 diabetes patients with those in matched healthy donors. Whereas all 30 or so donors provided naive and central memory subsets, regulatory and stem cell-like memory subsets were isolated from just 8 patients and about 8 healthy donors.

A single peripheral blood draw of about 116 mL on average was collected from each donor into heparinised tubes. A BD FACSAria II and a panel including CD45RO, CCR7, CD25, CD127, CD95 and CD27 were used to sort naive, central memory, regulatory and stem cell-like memory CD4+ T cells. Purity was above 95% for every sorted population. PBMCs were isolated right away by Lymphoprep density gradient centrifugation and were stained directly, without culture. To minimize batch effects, samples were stained and sorted in pairs, one healthy donor with one patient per experiment. The germline V gene provides CDR1 SGHVS and CDR2 FQNEAQ. V and J lose 3 bases and 4 bases, and a span of 13 bases separates them. Inclusive of the bounding cysteine and phenylalanine, the CDR3 is 14 residues long. Only CDR3 DNA is held: 42 bases, read in frame from base 1. Results and caveats for the whole study, not just this receptor: HLA sub-analyses involved small numbers of individuals, so any influence of HLA type on TCRB rearrangement remained unresolved. Sequencing cDNA rather than genomic DNA could over-represent highly expressing activated cells, although activation and CD3 levels did not differ between groups. PCR may preferentially amplify shorter templates, but because patient and control samples were amplified and corrected together, any resulting skew would affect both groups equally. At VDJ recombination sites, patients with type 1 diabetes made fewer insertions and deleted more nucleotides, a pattern implying thymic rearrangement abnormalities. Naive, central memory and regulatory TCRB repertoires appeared to be more similar among patients than among healthy donors. In all four CD4+ subsets, TCRB CDR3 length was moderately but significantly shorter in type 1 diabetes patients.

Sequences were obtained from naive CD4+ T cells from blood. This specimen's cell subset or site label, interpreted: true naive CD4+ T cells. The chain uses TRBV7-8 and TRBJ2-7; a tentative D match to TRBD1 spans 5 bases. The clonotype was recovered from a man aged 25 to 45 in good health. The CDR3 amino acid sequence is: CASSFGAAVYEQYF. The DNA reads TGTGCCAGCAGCTTTGGGGCTGCGGTTTACGAGCAGTACTTC.